The 20 T cell receptor beta chains below come from one sample, sequenced in a study of control samples from healthy donors and cancer patients. Sequencing used immunoSEQ multiplex PCR; TCRdb keeps in-frame clones, though not all of them. The profile covers some 120,000 clones, with 80% to 90% appearing a single time and around 1.1% taken by the ten largest. Sequencing was done on a sample of PBMCs. These receptors originate from a woman aged 50 to 60 with colorectal cancer.

The chain recombines TRBV19 with TRBJ1-5; D is unclear. There are 14 residues in the CDR3. The V gene lost 6 bases and the J gene lost 7 bases, with 16 bases spanning the gap. The germline V gene has CDR1 LNHDA and CDR2 SQIVND (reference sequence). The CDR3 loop reads CASSRTSGVQPQHF. In DNA, the CDR3 is TGTGCCAGTAGCCGAACTTCGGGAGTCCAGCCCCAGCATTTT.

The chain recombines TRBV3-1 (or the pseudogene TRBV3-2) with TRBJ1-4; D unclear. CDR3 length: 15 residues. The V end was cut by 1 base, the J end by 5 bases, with 11 bases between. The germline CDR1 and CDR2 sequences are LGHDT and YNNKEL (reference sequence). The CDR3 here is CASSQGWTVNEKLFF. CDR3 in DNA: TGTGCCAGCAGCCAAGGGTGGACGGTGAATGAAAAACTGTTTTTT.

The gene calls are TRBV19 and TRBJ1-3; a possible D gene is TRBD1 (6 bases). CDR3 length: 14 residues. V lost 5 bases and J lost 4, with 12 bases in between. Per germline, CDR1 LNHDA and CDR2 SQIVND (reference sequence). CDR3 sequence (DNA): TGTGCCAGTAGTTGGGGGCTGGCGGGAAACACCATATATTTT. Translating it yields CASSWGLAGNTIYF.

The chain recombines TRBV5-1 with TRBJ2-5; a possible D gene is TRBD1 (6 bases). This CDR3 is built from 14 residues. V dropped 0 bases and J dropped 2 bases, with 8 bases sitting between them. Germline values: CDR1 SGHRS, CDR2 YFSETQ. The CDR3 sequence is CASSLGGGQETQYF. The CDR3 DNA is TGCGCCAGCAGCTTGGGAGGGGGACAAGAGACCCAGTACTTC.

This clone was seen a single time. The CDR3 region is CAWSAGTRGNTIYF. The CDR3 nucleotides are TGTGCCTGGAGTGCGGGGACGAGGGGAAACACCATATATTTT. The rearrangement joins TRBV30 to TRBJ1-3; maybe TRBD1 (5 bases). This CDR3 is built from 14 residues. Germline V lookup: CDR1 GTSNPN, CDR2 SVGIG (reference sequence). V was trimmed by 1 base and J by 4 bases, leaving 11 bases between them.

The genes are TRBV28 and TRBJ2-1; tentative D call: TRBD1 (6 bases). The germline CDR1 and CDR2 sequences are MDHEN and SYDVKM. The CDR3 extends over 16 amino acids. V was shortened by 5 bases and J by 5 bases, with 19 bases between the two germline ends. CDR3 DNA sequence: TGTGCCAGCAGTCCCATTGAGGGGGACGGCAACAATGAGCAGTTCTTC. It is translated as CASSPIEGDGNNEQFF.

This clone was found once. The chain uses TRBV5-1 and TRBJ2-2; possibly TRBD2 for D (6 bases). This CDR3 region has 15 residues. V shed 0 bases and J shed 6 bases, with 12 bases lying between them. The germline V gene encodes CDR1 SGHRS and CDR2 YFSETQ. The CDR3 nucleotides read TGCGCCAGCAGCTTGGATGGGCGGGGATCCGGGGAGCTGTTTTTT. Protein: CASSLDGRGSGELFF.

This rearrangement joins TRBV3-1 (or the pseudogene TRBV3-2) to TRBJ2-7; D might be TRBD2 (6 bases). The V gene's germline CDR1 is LGHDT and CDR2 YNNKEL (reference sequence). The V end lost 5 bases, the J end lost 6 bases, and 17 bases lay between the germline ends. The CDR3 covers 14 residues. The CDR3 is CASSGGGTPSEQYF. The CDR3 DNA reads as TGTGCCAGCAGCGGAGGCGGGACTCCGTCCGAGCAGTACTTC.

This clone appeared a single time. The chain is built from TRBV29-1 and TRBJ1-2, with a possible D match to TRBD1 (6 bases). Germline CDR1 reads SQVTM; CDR2 reads ANQGSEA. CDR3 length: 15 residues. Trimming stripped 6 bases from V and 0 bases from J, with 17 bases between. CDR3 DNA sequence: TGCAGCGTAGCGACCGGGACAACGTCTAACTATGGCTACACCTTC. Amino acid sequence: CSVATGTTSNYGYTF.

The V call is TRBV28, the J call TRBJ2-3, with TRBD2 identical over 11 bases. Germline lookup yields CDR1 MDHEN and CDR2 SYDVKM. The J segment lost 5 bases and the V segment lost 3 bases, leaving 4 bases of the junction unmatched. The CDR3 sequence is 15 residues long. The CDR3 bases are TGTGCCAGCAGTTTGGCAACTAGCGGGAGAGATACGCAGTATTTT. This encodes CASSLATSGRDTQYF.

As DNA, the CDR3 is TGTGCCAGCGCCGGGAGCTGGGAGACCCAGTACTTC. Residues: CASAGSWETQYF. This chain links TRBV7-9 with TRBJ2-5; a possible D gene is TRBD2 (6 bases). Germline loops: CDR1 SEHNR, CDR2 FQNEAQ (reference sequence). CDR3 length: 12 residues. The V gene lost 8 bases and the J gene lost 5 bases, with 12 bases spanning the gap.

CDR3 nucleotides: TGTGCCAGCAGCCCAACCATGAATAGAGCACAGGGTTACGAGCAGTACTTC. Translating it yields CASSPTMNRAQGYEQYF. The V and J genes are TRBV7-9 and TRBJ2-7; D is perhaps TRBD1 (6 bases). The germline CDR1 and CDR2 sequences are SEHNR and FQNEAQ (reference sequence). CDR3 length: 17 amino acids. Deletions cut 5 bases from V and 4 bases from J, with 24 bases between.

This chain links TRBV6-1 with TRBJ1-5; no clear D. V lost 3 bases and J lost 7, with 10 bases in between. The CDR3 is 13 residues long. Germline V gene lookup returns CDR1 MNHNS and CDR2 SASEGT. CDR3 sequence (DNA): TGTGCCAGCAGTGACCAGCTGGGACAGCCCCAGCATTTT. It encodes CASSDQLGQPQHF.

This clone was detected only once. The chain combines TRBV29-1 with TRBJ1-2; D is uncertain. V shed 2 bases and J shed 7 bases, with 11 bases lying between them. The germline gives CDR1 SQVTM, CDR2 ANQGSEA. This CDR3 is 12 amino acids long. CDR3 sequence: CSVEHSMFGYTF. The CDR3 bases are TGCAGCGTTGAACATTCTATGTTTGGCTACACCTTC.

V gene TRBV5-1 combines with J gene TRBJ2-5, with D tentatively TRBD1 (5 bases). Germline loops: CDR1 SGHRS, CDR2 YFSETQ. The ends were cut back, 0 bases at V and 5 bases at J, with 11 bases in the middle. This CDR3 region has 14 residues. The CDR3 region is CASSLEGRAETQYF. CDR3 sequence (DNA): TGCGCCAGCAGCTTGGAGGGCAGGGCCGAGACCCAGTACTTC.

A word on this clone: This CDR3 is also generated by other DNA sequences in the sample. The rearrangement joins TRBV28 to TRBJ1-3; D not certain. There are 15 residues in the CDR3. V was shortened by 4 bases and J by 2 bases, with 12 bases between the two germline ends. The germline V gene encodes CDR1 MDHEN and CDR2 SYDVKM. CDR3 bases: TGTGCCAGCAGTTCCGATCGGGTCCCTGGAAACACCATATATTTT. Translated: CASSSDRVPGNTIYF.

The chain carries TRBV5-1 and TRBJ2-2, with D maybe TRBD2 (5 bases). Germline V CDR1 and CDR2: SGHRS, YFSETQ. This CDR3 is 13 amino acids long. V lost 4 bases and J 7 bases, leaving 11 bases between the germline ends. The CDR3 loop reads CASSVTEDGELFF. CDR3 sequence (DNA): TGCGCCAGCAGCGTCACGGAGGACGGGGAGCTGTTTTTT.

This clone came up a few times. The chain combines TRBV6-2 or TRBV6-3 with TRBJ2-7; D ambiguous. Germline CDR1 is MNHEY and CDR2 is SVGEGT. Trimming stripped 2 bases from V and 2 bases from J, with 13 bases between. CDR3 length: 15 residues. DNA of the CDR3: TGTGCCAGCAGTTACGGTCGCGGAAAAGCCTACGAGCAGTACTTC. This translates into CASSYGRGKAYEQYF.

The chain has TRBV6-5 and TRBJ1-1, with no clear D. V dropped 5 bases and J dropped 11 bases, with 9 bases sitting between them. This CDR3 comprises 10 residues. The V gene's germline CDR1 is MNHEY and CDR2 SVGAGI. CDR3 sequence: CASSLIGAFF. The DNA of the CDR3 is TGTGCCAGCAGTCTTATTGGGGCTTTCTTT.

CDR3 DNA: TGTGCCAGCAGCTTGAAGGAAACAGGGGACACTGAAGCTTTCTTT. Encoded protein: CASSLKETGDTEAFF. The V call is TRBV5-5, the J call TRBJ1-1, with 7 bases lining up with TRBD1. V lost 1 base and J lost 3; bases outside the gene matches: 6. The CDR3 sequence is 15 residues long. Germline V lookup: CDR1 SGHKS, CDR2 YYEKEE (reference sequence).